This TCR beta chain originates from a study of blood T cell repertoires in COVID-19 (dated by TCRdb to about 2020). Broadly, across the study: Collaborator samples came from the United States, Italy and Spain and covered acute and convalescent phases of COVID-19. The prospective study material was composed of cDNA or gDNA derived from T cells, B-cell-depleted T cells, or PBMCs. Deeply sampled blood TCRbeta repertoires from subjects exposed to, actively infected with, or recovered from COVID-19 were included in the dataset. The repertoires were made available in a free public database intended to serve as a resource for research on the immune response to SARS-CoV-2. The samples were drawn from two sources: the first 160 participants of the ongoing ImmuneRACE study, and 1,200 or so subjects contributed by 6 global collaborators. The sample metadata nearly always contained a de-identified subject ID, COVID-19 status, age in years and sex. Where available, HLA class I and class II types were taken from metadata supplied by the sample provider and were not determined by assay-based typing.

Study-wide findings and limitations: The quantity of clinical and demographic metadata differed by source and by participant and was supplied without curation.

As concerns this clone: The specificity of this receptor is unknown. Per-nucleotide qualities are absent, and no much larger clonotype sits a single base away.

The V and J ends are trimmed by 5 bases and 4 bases, leaving 17 bases between them. Sequences LNHDA (CDR1) and SQIVND (CDR2) are obtained from the germline V gene (reference sequence). The CDR3 spans 15 residues, from the cysteine through the phenylalanine. Just CDR3 DNA is preserved here, 45 bases in frame from base 1. Each collaborating institution followed its own protocols to collect whole blood in K2EDTA tubes. For TCRbeta analysis, collaborator samples were shipped as frozen whole blood, as isolated PBMCs, or as DNA extracted from either sample type. The immunoSEQ Assay, a bias-controlled multiplex PCR, was used to amplify TCRbeta CDR3 regions from genomic DNA. Turning to the authors' computational methods: Within the assay, amplification of reference gene primers was used to estimate how many nucleated cells each sample contained. To quantify the absolute abundance of each unique TCRbeta CDR3 rearrangement, sequence reads were collapsed and filtered. For each sample, productive Simpson clonality was calculated by taking the square root of Simpson's diversity index across productive rearrangements. The source is immuneACCESS, and TCRdb retained only in-frame sequences with V and J called. Part of the clones is not carried over; for the studies checked, unresolved V genes explain less than half of this, and the remainder is unexplained. V, J and clone size are taken as reported in that table, and D and trimming were inferred from the DNA itself. Recorded for this sample are 65,000 to 75,000 clones; around nine tenths of them occurred a single time. The ten most abundant clones make up 29% of the sample.

This clonotype was sampled from a woman older than 75 with active or convalescent COVID-19. Rearrangement joined TRBV19 to TRBJ1-2; the D region possibly corresponds to TRBD1 (5 bases align). The sequenced sample consisted of peripheral blood. For the CDR3, the sequence is CASSWQGGSPYGYTF. The DNA sequence is given as TGTGCCAGTAGTTGGCAGGGAGGTTCTCCCTATGGCTACACCTTC. Outside the CDR3, residues come from the reference TRBV19 and TRBJ1-2 proteins, so the full variable domain is: DGGITQSPKYLFRKEGQNVTLSCEQNLNHDAMYWYRQDPGQGLRLIYYSQIVNDFQKGDIAEGYSVSREKKESFPLTVTSAQKNPTAFYLCASSWQGGSPYGYTFGSGTRLTVV.